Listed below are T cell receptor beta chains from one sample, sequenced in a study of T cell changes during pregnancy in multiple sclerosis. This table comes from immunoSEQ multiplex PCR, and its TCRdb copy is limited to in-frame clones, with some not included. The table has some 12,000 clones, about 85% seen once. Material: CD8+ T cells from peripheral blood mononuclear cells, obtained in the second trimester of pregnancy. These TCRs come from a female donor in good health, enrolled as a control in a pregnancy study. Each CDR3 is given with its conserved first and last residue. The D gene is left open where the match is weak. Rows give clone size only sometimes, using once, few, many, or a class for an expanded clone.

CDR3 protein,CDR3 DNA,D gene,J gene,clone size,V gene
CASSLEHGETQYF,TGTGCCAGCAGCTTAGAGCACGGGGAGACCCAGTACTTC,-,TRBJ2-5,-,TRBV11-2
CASSFANRDECCF,TGTGCCAGCAGTTTCGCTAACAGGGATGAATGTTGCTTT,-,TRBJ1-1,-,TRBV6-6
CATQGTGANYEQYF,TGTGCCACCCAGGGGACAGGGGCAAACTACGAGCAGTACTTC,TRBD1,TRBJ2-7,-,TRBV28
CASSLSNGNTEAFF,TGTGCCAGCAGTTTATCAAACGGGAACACTGAAGCTTTCTTT,-,TRBJ1-1,-,TRBV27
CASSYSLGTEYF,TGTGCCAGCAGTTACTCCCTAGGGACAGAGTATTTT,TRBD1,TRBJ1-4,-,TRBV6-5
CASRLAGGQNNEQFF,TGTGCCAGCAGGTTAGCGGGAGGGCAGAACAATGAGCAGTTCTTC,TRBD2,TRBJ2-1,-,TRBV6-1
CASSIDPESKAFF,TGTGCCAGTAGTATAGATCCGGAGAGTAAAGCTTTCTTT,-,TRBJ1-1,-,TRBV19
CASSDMGAGETQYF,TGTGCCAGCAGTGACATGGGGGCTGGAGAGACCCAGTACTTC,-,TRBJ2-5,-,TRBV6-1
CASSVGGLAGDTQYF,TGTGCCAGCAGCGTAGGGGGACTAGCAGGAGATACGCAGTATTTT,TRBD2,TRBJ2-3,-,TRBV9
CATSRVGGNSPLHF,TGTGCCACCAGCAGAGTTGGCGGGAATTCACCCCTCCACTTT,-,TRBJ1-6,-,TRBV15
CASSPIYSDRGQIEAFF,TGTGCCAGCAGTCCCATTTATTCGGACAGGGGGCAGATTGAAGCTTTCTTT,TRBD1,TRBJ1-1,medium-sized,TRBV28
CASSVDVQAGAEAFF,TGTGCCAGCAGCGTAGATGTGCAGGCCGGCGCTGAAGCTTTCTTT,-,TRBJ1-1,once,TRBV9
CASSYSTSGGHYEQYF,TGTGCCAGCAGTTACTCGACTAGCGGGGGACACTACGAGCAGTACTTC,TRBD2,TRBJ2-7,once,TRBV6-5
CASRYLAGGLNEQFF,TGTGCCAGCAGGTATCTAGCGGGGGGGCTCAATGAGCAGTTCTTC,TRBD2,TRBJ2-1,-,TRBV28
CASSSTGGNQPQHF,TGTGCCAGCAGCTCGACAGGGGGCAATCAGCCCCAGCATTTT,TRBD1,TRBJ1-5,-,TRBV7-8
CATSIDRSTEAFF,TGTGCCACCAGCATTGACAGATCCACTGAAGCTTTCTTT,-,TRBJ1-1,-,TRBV15
CASGTRGGQQYF,TGTGCCAGTGGGACTAGGGGCGGGCAGCAGTATTTT,TRBD2,TRBJ2-3,-,TRBV6-1
CASSLVLAGENGELFF,TGCGCCAGCAGCTTGGTTTTAGCGGGAGAAAACGGGGAGCTGTTTTTT,TRBD2,TRBJ2-2,-,TRBV5-1
CASSRLTGSQETQYF,TGCGCCAGCAGCCGACTGACAGGGAGTCAAGAGACCCAGTACTTC,TRBD1,TRBJ2-5,-,TRBV4-3
CASSTQPGSGGYEQYF,TGTGCCAGCAGCACCCAGCCCGGGTCCGGGGGCTACGAGCAGTACTTC,-,TRBJ2-7,-,TRBV7-9
CASSQGGSPLHF,TGCGCCAGCAGCCAAGGGGGCTCACCCCTCCACTTT,-,TRBJ1-6,-,TRBV4-1
CASSDSTREAFF,TGTGCCAGCAGCGATAGTACCAGGGAAGCTTTCTTT,-,TRBJ1-1,-,TRBV7-9
CASSQETSGRARADTQYF,TGCGCCAGCAGCCAAGAGACTAGCGGGAGGGCCAGGGCAGATACGCAGTATTTT,TRBD2,TRBJ2-3,-,TRBV4-1
CASSYGTGSTDEQYF,TGTGCCAGCAGTTACGGGACAGGGTCAACGGACGAGCAGTACTTC,TRBD1,TRBJ2-7,-,TRBV6-5
CASGGVTYGYTF,TGTGCCAGCGGGGGGGTGACCTATGGCTACACCTTC,-,TRBJ1-2,few,TRBV9
CSVGADSIFYGYTF,TGCAGCGTTGGGGCGGACAGCATTTTCTATGGCTACACCTTC,-,TRBJ1-2,-,TRBV29-1
CASSQDQGAEQPQHF,TGCGCCAGCAGCCAAGATCAAGGGGCGGAACAGCCCCAGCATTTT,-,TRBJ1-5,-,TRBV4-1
CASSVTDRQETQYF,TGCGCCAGCAGCGTAACGGACAGACAAGAGACCCAGTACTTC,-,TRBJ2-5,once,TRBV4-3
CASSEGGASTDTQYF,TGTGCCAGCAGTGAAGGGGGAGCTAGCACAGATACGCAGTATTTT,-,TRBJ2-3,-,TRBV2
CASSLKQMNTEAFF,TGCGCCAGCAGCCTTAAACAAATGAACACTGAAGCTTTCTTT,-,TRBJ1-1,-,TRBV5-1
CASSYGRQGEYSNEKLFF,TGTGCCAGCAGCTATGGACGACAGGGGGAATATAGTAATGAAAAACTGTTTTTT,TRBD1,TRBJ1-4,-,TRBV7-9
CASSLGLAGSDTQYF,TGTGCCAGCAGCCTTGGACTAGCGGGGTCAGATACGCAGTATTTT,TRBD2,TRBJ2-3,-,TRBV7-6
CASSQGTVDTQYF,TGCGCCAGCAGCCAAGGGACAGTTGATACGCAGTATTTT,-,TRBJ2-3,once,TRBV4-3
CASSQALTSSRAQEENEQFF,TGCGCCAGCAGCCAGGCTTTGACTAGTAGCCGGGCGCAAGAGGAGAATGAGCAGTTCTTC,-,TRBJ2-1,-,TRBV4-3
CASSISGRLYNEQFF,TGTGCCAGCAGCATTAGCGGGAGGCTCTACAATGAGCAGTTCTTC,TRBD2,TRBJ2-1,-,TRBV7-2
CASSYSEGSAYEQYF,TGTGCCAGCAGTTACTCGGAGGGGAGTGCTTACGAGCAGTACTTC,-,TRBJ2-7,once,TRBV6-5
CASSQGGDTEAFF,TGTGCCAGTAGTCAAGGGGGGGACACTGAAGCTTTCTTT,-,TRBJ1-1,-,TRBV19
CASSYEGNTEAFF,TGTGCCAGCAGTTACGAGGGAAACACTGAAGCTTTCTTT,-,TRBJ1-1,-,TRBV6-5
CASSEEVGTGGLNTEAFF,TGTGCCAGCAGCGAAGAAGTGGGGACAGGGGGGCTGAACACTGAAGCTTTCTTT,TRBD1,TRBJ1-1,-,TRBV6-1
CASSFRDMDTEAFF,TGTGCCAGCAGTTTCCGGGACATGGACACTGAAGCTTTCTTT,-,TRBJ1-1,-,TRBV27
CASSLAPDTEAFF,TGTGCCAGCAGCTTAGCCCCGGACACTGAAGCTTTCTTT,-,TRBJ1-1,-,TRBV13
CASSTQGNQPQHF,TGTGCCAGCAGCACCCAGGGGAATCAGCCCCAGCATTTT,-,TRBJ1-5,-,TRBV6-5
CASSEDRGGQPQHF,TGCGCCAGCAGTGAGGACAGGGGCGGTCAGCCCCAGCATTTT,TRBD1,TRBJ1-5,-,TRBV10-2
CASRVGAGELFF,TGTGCCAGCAGGGTCGGGGCCGGGGAGCTGTTTTTT,-,TRBJ2-2,few,TRBV9
CASSLDSGNYGYTF,TGTGCCAGCAGCTTAGACTCGGGAAACTATGGCTACACCTTC,-,TRBJ1-2,-,TRBV7-2